This note documents a single T cell receptor (beta chain) sequence. The target antigen is unknown. The time point was: newly diagnosed GD, antithyroid drugs for less than 3 months. Isolated PBMC RNA provided the starting material for the TCR library. The source of the sample is a study of regulatory T cells in long-lasting Graves disease. Study-level findings and limits: Reduced TCR diversity was observed in persistent Graves' patients versus newly diagnosed patients. The number of shared public clonotypes was higher in persistent patients (roughly 3,000) than new patients (966).

Arm-PCR of CDR3 regions and iRepertoire HTBI primers were the basis on which TCR beta libraries were built. TCRdb ran MiXCR on the multiplex PCR reads and lists one entry per CDR3 protein. The sample records roughly 430,000 distinct CDR3 sequences, over 15% being singletons. The sample was also linked to a second study, of T cells in Graves' hyperthyroidism and ophthalmopathy.

The sequence came from a woman between 25 and 40 years old with Graves disease. The source was peripheral blood mononuclear cells (PBMCs), collected at new diagnosis, from a patient treated with antithyroid drugs.

The CDR3: CASSLFPDMNTEAFF. The CDR3 DNA reads as TGTGCCAGCAGTTTATTCCCGGACATGAACACTGAAGCTTTCTTT. This chain links TRBV28 with TRBJ1-1; D might be TRBD1 (5 bases). From germline, CDR1 is MDHEN and CDR2 SYDVKM. The CDR3 is 15 amino acids. The germline V and J ends were trimmed by 1 base and 0 bases, with 9 bases remaining between them.